The rows below give T cell receptor beta chains drawn from one sample of a study of kidney transplant recipient with SARS-CoV-2 infection. From the reads, TCRdb called clonotypes with MiXCR, one entry per CDR3 protein. The repertoire holds 200,000 to 300,000 distinct CDR3 sequences, with around 28% as singletons. The material sequenced was a blood sample, taken at baseline and on roughly day 110 from a kidney transplant recipient. These receptors were collected from a young adult male patient who had COVID-19 and was a kidney transplant recipient. The graft donor may have given rise to some T cells. The CDR3 runs from the conserved cysteine through the conserved F or W. Each record gives: J gene, D gene, V gene, clone size, CDR3 protein, CDR3 DNA. D genes are given only for firm matches. The size of a clone is reported for some rows only, either as once, few or many, or as a class for expanded clones.

>TRBJ1-1|-|TRBV3-1|many
CASSHTRPISIRTEAFF
TGTGCCAGCAGCCATACGCGTCCCATTTCAATTCGCACTGAAGCTTTCTTT
>TRBJ2-2|TRBD2|TRBV28|many
CASSLWGLAGGPGELFF
TGTGCCAGCAGTTTATGGGGACTAGCGGGAGGGCCCGGGGAGCTGTTTTTT
>TRBJ2-7|-|TRBV14|many
CASSPLGPFSYEQYF
TGTGCCAGCAGCCCCCTCGGCCCGTTTTCCTACGAGCAGTACTTC
>TRBJ2-1|-|TRBV2|-
CASSILRNEQLF
TGTGCCAGCAGTATATTACGGAATGAGCAGCTCTTC
>TRBJ1-4|TRBD1|TRBV20-1|many
CSIVGGTAEKLFF
TGCAGTATAGTGGGGGGGACAGCCGAAAAACTGTTTTTT
>TRBJ1-2|-|TRBV7-7|many
CASSYRPKCRKTYGYTF
TGTGCCAGCAGCTATCGGCCTAAGTGCCGAAAGACCTATGGCTACACCTTC
>TRBJ2-7|TRBD2|TRBV15|many
CATSRDLGAGVVGEQYF
TGTGCCACCAGCAGAGATTTAGGCGCGGGAGTGGTCGGCGAGCAGTACTTC
>TRBJ2-5|-|TRBV5-4|-
CASSLMLKETQYF
TGTGCCAGCAGCTTGATGCTAAAAGAGACCCAGTACTTC
>TRBJ1-2|-|TRBV9|many
CASSVRDTNYGYTF
TGTGCCAGCAGCGTAAGGGACACTAACTATGGCTACACCTTC
>TRBJ2-1|TRBD2|TRBV28|-
CASHRGGRGNNEQFF
TGTGCCAGCCACCGGGGCGGGAGAGGGAACAATGAGCAGTTCTTC
>TRBJ2-7|TRBD1|TRBV28|many
CASRPDRGGTYEQYF
TGTGCCAGCAGACCGGACAGGGGAGGGACCTACGAGCAGTACTTC
>TRBJ1-2|-|TRBV6-4|many
CASSGDVSHGKTYGYTF
TGTGCCAGCAGTGGAGACGTCTCACACGGAAAGACCTATGGCTACACCTTC
>TRBJ1-2|-|TRBV5-3|once
CARCPLVVGKTYGYTF
TGTGCCAGATGTCCATTAGTGGTGGGAAAGACCTATGGCTACACCTTC
>TRBJ1-6|-|TRBV19|many
CASAPWGSNSPLHF
TGTGCCAGTGCCCCCTGGGGCAGTAATTCACCCCTCCACTTT
>TRBJ2-1|TRBD2|TRBV7-2|-
CASSFLAGVSYNEQFF
TGTGCCAGCAGCTTCCTAGCGGGAGTTTCCTACAATGAGCAGTTCTTC
>TRBJ1-2|-|TRBV5-6|many
CASGAPNSRKTYGYTF
TGTGCCAGCGGGGCTCCCAATAGTCGAAAGACCTATGGCTACACCTTC
>TRBJ2-6|-|TRBV5-1|many
CASSLPGAGANVLTF
TGCGCCAGCAGCTTGCCAGGGGCAGGGGCCAACGTCCTGACTTTC
>TRBJ2-3|-|TRBV6-1|-
CASSESWGNTRYF
TGTGCCAGCAGTGAAAGTTGGGGAAATACGCGGTATTTT
>TRBJ2-3|-|TRBV18|-
CAISPGVGYTDTQYF
TGTGCCATCTCACCAGGGGTGGGGTACACAGATACGCAGTATTTT
>TRBJ1-2|-|TRBV6-5|-
CASSGPGRLYGYTF
TGTGCCAGCAGTGGTCCCGGCCGACTCTATGGCTACACCTTC
>TRBJ2-7|TRBD2|TRBV19|many
CASSMRERGYEQYF
TGTGCCAGTAGTATGCGGGAGCGGGGATACGAGCAGTACTTC
>TRBJ1-2|-|TRBV24-1|few
CATSDTDIYYGYTF
TGTGCCACCAGTGATACGGACATTTACTATGGCTACACCTTC
>TRBJ2-3|TRBD2|TRBV4-2|many
CASSQEGRGGTDTQYF
TGTGCCAGCAGCCAAGAGGGACGGGGGGGCACAGATACGCAGTATTTT
>TRBJ1-2|-|TRBV5-4|-
CASISLVPGKTYSYTF
TGTGCCAGCATATCACTCGTACCAGGAAAGACCTATAGCTACACCTTC
>TRBJ2-3|TRBD2|TRBV7-3|many
CASSWTSGDTDTQYF
TGTGCCAGCAGCTGGACTAGCGGGGACACAGATACGCAGTATTTT